This TCR beta chain was profiled in a study of blood T cell repertoires in COVID-19. Across the study: There were acute and convalescent COVID-19 samples, and they came from the United States, Italy and Spain. In each case, the material was cDNA or gDNA derived from T cells, B-cell-depleted T cells, or PBMCs.

Original processing methods: Reference gene primer amplification in the assay estimated nucleated cell counts. Libraries were prepared by immunoSEQ multiplex PCR; TCRdb keeps only in-frame clonotypes and omits some of them. V and J calls and clone size are as listed in that table; D and trimming were resolved from the DNA. The sample lists more than 60,000 clones; over 80% were seen once. The length of the CDR3 is 15 residues. J was trimmed by 5 bases and V by 5 bases; bases with no gene match: 8. In germline, CDR1 is MGHRA, CDR2 YSYEKL. Input material: peripheral blood. The rearrangement uses TRBV4-1 and TRBJ2-1; 8 bases match TRBD1. The sequence was obtained from an elderly woman with acute or convalescent COVID-19. The CDR3 protein is CASSDEDRGHNEQFF. Here the CDR3 DNA reads TGCGCCAGCAGCGATGAAGACAGGGGCCACAATGAGCAGTTCTTC.